Included here is one T cell receptor beta chain sequence, with context. Its cognate antigen is unknown. Nashville, Tennessee was home to all donors, each a Caucasian adult. Deep-level assay runs were performed. Genomic DNA of each subset was evenly split across several immunoSEQ plates. Clones were sequenced by immunoSEQ multiplex PCR, and TCRdb holds only the in-frame ones, with some missing. In the table there are approximately 500,000 clones, 79% of which are singletons. The data were obtained in a study of shared clonotypes between healthy human individuals. The study's findings and limits: Depth of sequencing was expected to influence donor clonotype sharing.

Germline values: CDR1 KGHSH, CDR2 LQKENI. The germline V and J ends were trimmed by 3 bases and 9 bases, with 18 bases remaining between them. The CDR3 extends over 15 amino acids. The clonotype originates from a woman aged 35 to 49 in good health. Some clones in this sample may be carry-over from other donors' samples. This chain connects TRBV18 to TRBJ2-1; TRBD2 might be the D (5 bases). Sequencing used PBMCs. DNA for the CDR3: TGTGCCAGCTCACCCTTTGAGGGAGTCGGTGGTGAGCAGTTCTTC. The encoded protein is CASSPFEGVGGEQFF.